This TCR beta chain was sequenced during a study of blood T cell repertoires in COVID-19. Here immunoSEQ multiplex PCR was the method, and the copy in TCRdb shows in-frame clones only, minus some. The sample lists about 150,000 clones, less than 90% occurring once. This clone appeared a single time. One end of the junction does not line up with germline, which may come from a read error. CDR1 LGHDT and CDR2 YNNKEL come from the germline V gene (reference sequence). CDR3 length: 18 amino acids. This rearrangement joins TRBV3-1 (or the pseudogene TRBV3-2) to TRBJ2-5; 10 bases fit TRBD2. The sequence was obtained from a woman in her seventies with acute or convalescent COVID-19. The sequenced sample consisted of peripheral blood. CDR3 coding DNA: TGTGCCCGCAGCCGCCGGGGGGGGGCTAGCGGGGGCCAAGAGACCCAGTACTTC. This sequence encodes CARSRRGGASGGQETQYF.